The 5 T cell receptor beta chains below come from one sample, sequenced in a study of OX40 agonist ivuxolimab in advanced cancers. Here immunoSEQ multiplex PCR was the method, and the copy in TCRdb shows in-frame clones only, minus some. Here the sample spans fewer than 90,000 clones, approximately 86% being singletons. Sequencing used CD4+ or CD8+ T cells sorted from blood, obtained in a trial of the OX40 agonist ivuxolimab. These receptor sequences come from an adult with an advanced solid tumor such as melanoma, head and neck, liver or kidney cancer.

This sequence joins TRBV5-5 and TRBJ1-5; D might be TRBD1 (6 bases). CDR1 is SGHKS and CDR2 is YYEKEE in the germline V gene (reference sequence). The length of the CDR3 is 14 residues. V lost 4 bases to trimming and J lost 3 bases, with 11 bases between them. For the CDR3, the DNA is TGTGCCAGCAGCCCGGACAGATACAATCAGCCCCAGCATTTT. It codes for CASSPDRYNQPQHF.

V and J are TRBV10-1 and TRBJ2-3; a weak D match, TRBD2 (7 bases). V was clipped by 2 bases and J by 9 bases, with 9 bases between them. Germline V CDR1 and CDR2: WNHNN, SYGVQD (reference sequence). This CDR3 has 12 amino acids. For the CDR3, the DNA is TGCGCCAGCAGTGAGGGGGGGGCCACGCAGTATTTT. This encodes CASSEGGATQYF.

The rearrangement links TRBV6-6 to TRBJ2-5, with 9 nucleotides matching TRBD2. This CDR3 contains 16 residues. J lost 1 base, V lost 2 bases, and 5 bases had no gene match. Germline V CDR1 and CDR2: MNHNY, SVGAGI (reference sequence). CDR3 protein: CASSYGGGGFQETQYF. DNA for the CDR3: TGTGCCAGCAGTTACGGCGGGGGGGGTTTCCAAGAGACCCAGTACTTC.

The gene calls are TRBV19 and TRBJ1-1, with a weak D call TRBD1 (6 bases). Between the trimmed V and J ends, which lost 3 bases and 10 bases, there was a span of 9 bases. The CDR3 is 11 residues long. Germline CDR1 is LNHDA and CDR2 is SQIVND (reference sequence). CDR3 sequence: CASSIGGPAFF. Here the CDR3 DNA reads TGTGCCAGTAGTATTGGGGGGCCAGCTTTCTTT.

The V and J genes are TRBV6-5 and TRBJ1-2, with a tentative D call TRBD1 (6 bases). This CDR3 contains 13 residues. CDR1 and CDR2 (germline): MNHEY, SVGAGI. Trimming shortened V by 6 bases and J by 5 bases, and 13 bases separated the two germline ends. The CDR3: CASRTGLAYGYTF. The CDR3 DNA follows: TGTGCCAGCAGAACAGGGTTGGCGTATGGCTACACCTTC.